This T cell receptor beta chain was profiled in a study of a mutant IDH1 vaccine in newly diagnosed glioma (dated by TCRdb to about 2021). At the level of the whole study: Patients received eight vaccinations in weeks 1, 3, 5, 7, 11, 15, 19 and 23, corresponding to visits V03 through V10. Peripheral blood was collected at six visits: V03 (baseline), V05, V07, V10, V12 and V13. Prior to enrollment, standard therapy consisting of radiotherapy alone, temozolomide alone, or radiochemotherapy with temozolomide had been administered to patients, with the combination being received by most patients. Vaccination began 4-6 weeks after radiotherapy alone, or alongside temozolomide cycles in the chemotherapy-containing groups. Of the roughly 31 treated patients, approximately 62% were male and around 40% were female, and the mean age was 40.4 years. Longitudinal TCRB deep sequencing was done for 25 to 30 treated patients, wherever samples were available for exploratory analyses. Paper-wide results and their limitations: Pseudoprogression appeared unrelated to alterations in the top peripheral T cell clonotypes detected by TCRB sequencing. Selection of PBMC samples for TCRB deep sequencing was based on availability. Across multiple MHC alleles, vaccine-induced immune responses were seen in approximately 93% of patients. The authors stated that sample limitations prevented analyses of patient blood samples from being reproduced.

Library preparation employed the immunoSEQ multiplex PCR assay. Rearranged TCR beta chain sequences were amplified with the hsTCRB Kit following the manufacturer's protocol. TCRB libraries were sequenced on an Illumina MiSeq. Processing in the source paper ran as follows. The proprietary platform of the kit vendor was used for demultiplexing, trimming and gene mapping. Imported from immuneACCESS, the table was reduced by TCRdb to in-frame sequences with V and J called. These copies leave out some clones; in studies compared against another copy, an unresolved V gene accounts for under half, and the cause of the remainder is not known. The V and J calls and clone size come from that table; D and trimming were worked out from the DNA. The sample records around 9,700 clones, approximately 90% of which are singletons. Around 4.9% of the sample lies in the top ten. Measured from the cysteine to the phenylalanine, the CDR3 is 17 residues long. Of the read, only the CDR3 DNA is kept; its 51 bases are in frame from base 1. CDR1 LNHNV and CDR2 YYDKDF are derived from the germline V gene (reference sequence). Relative to germline, V is missing 1 base and J is missing 2 bases, with 7 bases of the junction outside any gene match.

A few counts support this clone. The specificity of this receptor is unknown. No quality values exist for individual bases; no much larger clone is one base distant. What the time point label conveys for this sample: week 23, last vaccination. Each vaccine dose, consisting of 300 ug of a 20-mer mutant IDH1 peptide in Montanide, was administered subcutaneously with topical imiquimod. Newly diagnosed WHO grade 3 or 4 IDH1-mutant astrocytomas showing loss of nuclear ATRX were present in the donors. The samples were drawn from NOA16, a multicentre, single-arm, open-label phase I trial in Germany that tested a mutant IDH1 peptide vaccine in humans for the first time. The DNeasy Blood and Tissue Kit was used to extract genomic DNA from EDTA blood for TCRB sequencing.

This TCR was sampled from a woman in her forties with glioma. Some clones in this sample may be carry-over from other donors' samples. This chain is built from TRBV15 and TRBJ1-1; 10 junctional bases match TRBD1. The sample in question was PBMCs, obtained from a glioma patient whose treatment included an IDH1 peptide vaccine. The DNA sequence is TGTGCCACCAGCAGAGGGTGGGGGACAGGGGTCAACACTGAAGCTTTCTTT. It encodes CATSRGWGTGVNTEAFF. Reference TRBV15 and TRBJ1-1 proteins supply the regions before and after the CDR3; the full variable domain is: DAMVIQNPRYQVTQFGKPVTLSCSQTLNHNVMYWYQQKSSQAPKLLFHYYDKDFNNEADTPDNFQSRRPNTSFCFLDIRSPGLGDTAMYLCATSRGWGTGVNTEAFFGQGTRLTVV.